This TCR beta chain was retrieved from a study of PD-1 blockade in classical Hodgkin lymphoma. Indicated time point: cycle 4 day 1 (C4D1), after less than 7 weeks of nivolumab. In every patient, relapse followed autologous stem cell transplantation, while exposure to brentuximab vedotin differed. From thawed PBMCs, CD4+ T cells were purified using magnetic negative selection. General observations from the study: In newly diagnosed patients, baseline TCR diversity was reportedly below that of healthy donors. The study found complete responders had baseline diversity similar to newly diagnosed patients.

As regards this clone: Antigen: not known.

CDR1 is GTSNPN, CDR2 SVGIG, per germline (reference sequence). V lost 4 bases and J 3 bases, leaving 16 bases between the germline ends. The CDR3 runs to 14 residues. Profiled with immunoSEQ multiplex PCR; TCRdb holds only in-frame clones, not every one. This sample has about 18,000 clones; roughly 65% occur once, and the top ten carry around 2.3%. J is TRBJ2-7 and V is TRBV30, with D perhaps matching TRBD1 (5 bases). The sequence came from a human donor with classical Hodgkin lymphoma. This specimen consisted of CD4+ T cells from blood, obtained before the fourth cycle of nivolumab. CDR3 DNA sequence: TGTGCCTGGATGACGGCAGGGCTAAGCTACGAGCAGTACTTC. Translation gives CAWMTAGLSYEQYF.